These 2 T cell receptor beta chains were all obtained from the same sample, sequenced in a study of T cell responses to AZD1222 COVID-19 vaccine. The assay was immunoSEQ multiplex PCR, and TCRdb's table has in-frame clones only and misses some. The data show approximately 71,000 clones, with around four fifths seen just once and around 10% held by the top ten. Specimen: peripheral blood, collected on day 0 of AZD1222 vaccination. Every receptor here comes from an adult in good health.

The chain is built from TRBV18 and TRBJ1-1, with D unresolved. The CDR3 totals 15 residues. From germline, CDR1 is KGHSH and CDR2 LQKENI. Trimming stripped 5 bases from V and 2 bases from J, with 15 bases between. CDR3 in amino acids: CASSNEAGGNTEAFF. The CDR3 DNA is TGTGCCAGCTCAAATGAGGCAGGTGGCAACACTGAAGCTTTCTTT. The whole variable domain, filled in from reference TRBV18 and TRBJ1-1, reads NAGVMQNPRHLVRRRGQEARLRCSPMKGHSHVYWYRQLPEEGLKFMVYLQKENIIDESGMPKERFSAEFPKEGPSILRIQQVVRGDSAAYFCASSNEAGGNTEAFFGQGTRLTVV.

This chain joins TRBV18 and TRBJ2-1, with 9 bases matching TRBD1. The V and J ends lost 4 bases and 7 bases, in that order; junction bases with no gene match: 11. Germline loops: CDR1 KGHSH, CDR2 LQKENI. The CDR3 totals 16 residues. The CDR3 sequence: CASSLTPGQGSNEQFF. Here the CDR3 DNA reads TGTGCCAGCTCACTGACTCCGGGACAGGGTTCGAATGAGCAGTTCTTC.